Listed here are 16 T cell receptor beta chains from one sample, sequenced in a study of shared clonotypes between healthy human individuals. The repertoire was sequenced with immunoSEQ multiplex PCR; TCRdb's copy has only in-frame clones and lacks some. This sample has some 2,000,000 clones; more than 90% occur once, and the top ten carry more than 0.1%. The specimen was naive CD4+ T cells sorted from blood. Documented subset: CD45RA+ positively selected. Receptors were obtained from a man aged 18-30 years in good health.

This chain links TRBV19 with TRBJ1-1; D is perhaps TRBD1 (6 bases). CDR1 is LNHDA and CDR2 is SQIVND in the germline V gene (reference sequence). This CDR3 spans 14 amino acids. V was shortened by 6 bases and J by 5 bases, with 16 bases between the two germline ends. The CDR3 here is CASSHGTIRTEAFF. The CDR3 DNA is TGTGCCAGTAGCCATGGGACAATCCGGACTGAAGCTTTCTTT.

Written as DNA, the CDR3 is TGTGCCAGTAGTATTCTCGGATCCGGGCAACAGACCCAGTACTTC. Translating it yields CASSILGSGQQTQYF. This chain links TRBV19 with TRBJ2-5; no firm D call. In germline, CDR1 is LNHDA, CDR2 SQIVND (reference sequence). The CDR3 spans 15 residues. The V end lost 3 bases, the J end lost 6 bases, and 17 bases lay between the germline ends. Combining the CDR3 with reference TRBV19 and TRBJ2-5 gives the whole variable domain DGGITQSPKYLFRKEGQNVTLSCEQNLNHDAMYWYRQDPGQGLRLIYYSQIVNDFQKGDIAEGYSVSREKKESFPLTVTSAQKNPTAFYLCASSILGSGQQTQYFGPGTRLLVL.

This rearrangement joins TRBV4-1 to TRBJ1-5, with D hard to call. The V end was cut by 1 base, the J end by 3 bases, with 10 bases between. CDR3 length equals 15 residues. Germline V gene lookup returns CDR1 MGHRA and CDR2 YSYEKL. CDR3 region: CASSQGQLINQPQHF. Written as DNA, the CDR3 is TGCGCCAGCAGCCAAGGGCAACTGATCAATCAGCCCCAGCATTTT.

This sequence joins TRBV30 and TRBJ2-5; TRBD2 matches at 10 bases. Germline V lookup: CDR1 GTSNPN, CDR2 SVGIG (reference sequence). V lost 3 bases and J lost 3; bases outside the gene matches: 7. This CDR3 region has 15 residues. The CDR3 spells CAWSPPLAGEETQYF. CDR3 nucleotide sequence: TGTGCCTGGAGCCCCCCTCTAGCGGGAGAAGAGACCCAGTACTTC.

The chain is built from TRBV9 and TRBJ1-5; the D gene is possibly TRBD1 (6 bases). Germline lookup yields CDR1 SGDLS and CDR2 YYNGEE. The V end lost 0 bases, the J end lost 1 base, and 11 bases lay between the germline ends. The CDR3 loop spans 16 amino acids. The CDR3 DNA reads TGTGCCAGCAGCGTAGCGCGACAGGCCAGCAATCAGCCCCAGCATTTT. The encoded protein is CASSVARQASNQPQHF.

V usage is TRBV27 and J usage is TRBJ1-2; D is perhaps TRBD1 (6 bases). V was clipped by 6 bases and J by 1 base, with 12 bases between them. The CDR3 is 14 residues long. The germline V gene has CDR1 MNHEY and CDR2 SMNVEV (reference sequence). Here the CDR3 DNA reads TGTGCCAGCAGGGTACCGGGACATAACTATGGCTACACCTTC. This sequence encodes CASRVPGHNYGYTF.

The chain uses TRBV5-6 and TRBJ2-7, with TRBD2 matching 8 bases. The CDR3 has 14 amino acids. The germline gives CDR1 SGHDT, CDR2 YYEEEE. Germline trimming cut 4 bases from V and 4 bases from J; bases unmatched to any gene: 7. The CDR3 here is CASSHGGASYEQYF. In DNA form, the CDR3 reads TGTGCCAGCAGCCACGGGGGGGCCTCTTACGAGCAGTACTTC.

On this clone itself: Distinct nucleotide sequences in the sample also encode this CDR3. This chain joins TRBV7-2 and TRBJ1-1; the D is unclear. The germline CDR1 and CDR2 sequences are SGHTA and FQGNSA. V lost 3 bases, J lost 1 base, and 9 bases lay in between. This CDR3 has 14 residues. For the CDR3, the DNA is TGTGCCAGCAGCTTTGGAGGCCCGAACACTGAAGCTTTCTTT. It encodes CASSFGGPNTEAFF.

V is TRBV29-1 and J is TRBJ1-1; TRBD1 aligns across 12 bases. CDR3 length: 13 amino acids. CDR1 is SQVTM and CDR2 is ANQGSEA in the germline V gene. V shed 4 bases and J 5 bases; nucleotides not matched to a gene: 2. The DNA of the CDR3 is TGCAGCGTTGGGGACAGGGGGCTTACTGAAGCTTTCTTT. Protein product: CSVGDRGLTEAFF.

The gene calls are TRBV5-6 and TRBJ1-2, with 9 nucleotides matching TRBD1. J lost 8 bases, V lost 1 base, and 6 bases had no gene match. Germline V CDR1 and CDR2: SGHDT, YYEEEE. The CDR3 contains 14 residues. The CDR3, as DNA: TGTGCCAGCAGCTTGAAGCCGGGACAGGGAGGCTACACCTTC. Encoded protein: CASSLKPGQGGYTF.

This clone was observed a single time. The chain links TRBV5-6 to TRBJ2-7, with a tentative D call TRBD2 (6 bases). Per the germline V gene, CDR1 is SGHDT and CDR2 is YYEEEE. Trimming stripped 3 bases from V and 3 bases from J, with 7 bases between. The CDR3 is 12 residues long. The CDR3 region has the DNA TGTGCCAGCAGCTGGGGGGACTACGAGCAGTACTTC. Its translation: CASSWGDYEQYF. Complete variable domain (other parts from reference TRBV5-6 and TRBJ2-7): DAGVTQSPTHLIKTRGQQVTLRCSPKSGHDTVSWYQQALGQGPQFIFQYYEEEERQRGNFPDRFSGHQFPNYSSELNVNALLLGDSALYLCASSWGDYEQYFGPGTRLTVT.

The chain couples TRBV11-1 to TRBJ2-1; D is uncertain. The length of the CDR3 is 15 residues. V was shortened by 5 bases and J by 0 bases, with 11 bases between the two germline ends. Germline CDR1 SGHAT, CDR2 FQDESV (reference sequence). In DNA form, the CDR3 reads TGTGCCAGCAGCCGAGACGGCCTCTCCTACAATGAGCAGTTCTTC. It codes for CASSRDGLSYNEQFF.

The chain employs TRBV30 and TRBJ1-3, with 7 nucleotides matching TRBD1. There are 14 residues in the CDR3. Germline CDR1 is GTSNPN and CDR2 is SVGIG (reference sequence). V lost 5 bases to trimming and J lost 3 bases; unmatched junction nucleotides: 7. CDR3 bases: TGTGCCTGGCTTAGGGACAGAGGTGGAAACACCATATATTTT. As protein: CAWLRDRGGNTIYF.

This clone was picked up one time. This sample also contains other DNA sequences that code for the same CDR3. The chain combines TRBV5-1 with TRBJ2-7; possibly TRBD1 or TRBD2 for D (5 bases each). V was cut by 2 bases and J by 0 bases, with 12 bases left in between. Germline CDR1 reads SGHRS; CDR2 reads YFSETQ. The CDR3 is made up of 15 amino acids. The chain's CDR3 is CASSLGTVSSYEQYF. The CDR3, as DNA: TGCGCCAGCAGCTTAGGGACGGTAAGCTCCTACGAGCAGTACTTC.

This clone was seen a single time. V usage is TRBV2 and J usage is TRBJ1-1, with a possible D match to TRBD1 (5 bases). V was trimmed by 9 bases and J by 0 bases, leaving 17 bases between them. CDR3 size: 15 residues. The germline CDR1 and CDR2 sequences are SNHLY and FYNNEI. CDR3 coding DNA: TGTGCCAGTGCCAGGGACCGGCGTATGAACACTGAAGCTTTCTTT. Translated: CASARDRRMNTEAFF.

The gene calls are TRBV2 and TRBJ2-1; the D is unclear. The V end lost 4 bases, the J end lost 8 bases, and 6 bases lay between the germline ends. There are 11 residues in the CDR3. Germline V gives CDR1 SNHLY, CDR2 FYNNEI. CDR3 in DNA: TGTGCCAGCAGTGTGACTCATGAGCAGTTCTTC. It is translated as CASSVTHEQFF.